This T cell receptor (beta chain) was profiled in a study of PD-1 blockade in classical Hodgkin lymphoma. Time point meaning: cycle 4 day 1 (C4D1), after about 6 weeks of nivolumab. Every single patient, without exception, relapsed after autologous stem cell transplantation, and brentuximab vedotin exposure varied. The assay was immunoSEQ multiplex PCR, and TCRdb's table has in-frame clones only and misses some. The profile shows about 93,000 clones, about 77% of them singletons. This sequence originates from a human donor with classical Hodgkin lymphoma. The sample was peripheral blood mononuclear cells (PBMCs), taken before the fourth cycle of nivolumab.

CDR3 loop: CASSPGQHNSPLHF. The DNA of the CDR3 is TGTGCCAGCAGCCCGGGACAGCATAATTCACCCCTCCACTTT. This sequence joins TRBV7-9 and TRBJ1-6; 7 bases match TRBD1. V gave up 5 bases and J gave up 5 bases; unmatched junction bases: 3. This CDR3 region has 14 residues. Germline CDR1 reads SEHNR; CDR2 reads FQNEAQ (reference sequence).